These 5 T cell receptor beta chains share one sample of origin, sequenced in a study of shared clonotypes between healthy human individuals. Profiled with immunoSEQ multiplex PCR; TCRdb holds only in-frame clones, not every one. The sample carries a few million clones, about 92% recorded once. What was sequenced was naive CD4+ T cells sorted from blood. Noted subset: CD45RA+ positively selected. These receptors all stem from a man younger than 35 in good health.

The V and J genes are TRBV29-1 and TRBJ1-3, with 9 bases fitting TRBD1. Germline trimming cut 4 bases from V and 0 bases from J; bases unmatched to any gene: 10. The germline V gene has CDR1 SQVTM and CDR2 ANQGSEA. The CDR3 has 17 amino acids. CDR3 residues: CSVGTGQGIDSGNTIYF. CDR3 nucleotide sequence: TGCAGCGTTGGAACGGGACAGGGTATCGACTCTGGAAACACCATATATTTT.

The sample holds one count of this clone. The chain uses TRBV10-3 and TRBJ1-3; tentatively, D is TRBD1 (5 bases). V was pared by 3 bases and J by 4 bases, with 13 bases between. CDR1 is ENHRY, CDR2 SYGVKD, per germline. This CDR3 comprises 15 residues. Written as DNA, the CDR3 is TGTGCCATCAGTGATCTGGCAGGGTCCGGAAACACCATATATTTT. Protein: CAISDLAGSGNTIYF.

This clone was seen once. This chain joins TRBV4-1 and TRBJ1-2; 12 nucleotides match TRBD1. CDR3 size: 17 residues. J lost 7 bases, V lost 1 base, and 10 bases had no gene match. Looked up from germline, CDR1 is MGHRA and CDR2 is YSYEKL. The chain's CDR3 is CASSQVPGQGARPGYTF. The CDR3 DNA is TGCGCCAGCAGCCAAGTCCCGGGACAGGGGGCGCGTCCTGGCTACACCTTC.

V is TRBV10-3 and J is TRBJ2-3, with TRBD2 identical over 15 bases. The ends lost 4 bases at V and 2 bases at J; junction bases unmatched: 4. The CDR3 length is 17 residues. CDR1 is ENHRY, CDR2 SYGVKD, per germline. The CDR3 reads CAISAGLAGGFTDTQYF. CDR3 coding DNA: TGTGCCATCAGTGCGGGACTAGCGGGAGGATTCACAGATACGCAGTATTTT.

The genes are TRBV25-1 and TRBJ1-2; a weak D match, TRBD1 (5 bases). V dropped 4 bases and J dropped 2 bases, with 14 bases sitting between them. Germline V gene sequence: CDR1 MGHDK, CDR2 SYGVNS. The CDR3 consists of 15 residues. The CDR3 sequence: CASSAVSTGNYGYTF. The CDR3 bases are TGTGCCAGCAGTGCTGTGAGTACAGGCAACTATGGCTACACCTTC.